The following is a T cell receptor (beta chain) sequence with its context. This specimen comes from a study of blood T cell repertoires in COVID-19. Study at large: The study drew acute and convalescent COVID-19 samples from the United States, Italy and Spain. T cells, B-cell-depleted T cells, or PBMCs provided the cDNA or gDNA that served as material.

Original handling: Amplified reference gene primers provided the basis for estimating nucleated cell counts. TCRdb's copy holds only in-frame clones and misses some; the assay was immunoSEQ multiplex PCR. That table furnishes V, J and clone size, whereas the DNA furnished D and trimming. Altogether some 260,000 clones are present, about 86% being singletons, with the ten largest covering approximately 1.4%. The CDR3 contains 14 residues. Per germline, CDR1 MNHEY and CDR2 SMNVEV (reference sequence). J was trimmed by 6 bases and V by 4 bases; bases with no gene match: 6. The J gene is TRBJ2-5, the V gene TRBV27, with TRBD2 matching over 9 bases. This TCR was recovered from an elderly man with acute or convalescent COVID-19. The sequencing input was peripheral blood. CDR3 nucleotide sequence: TGTGCCAGCAGTTATAAGCGGGAGGCGAAGACCCAGTACTTC. This encodes CASSYKREAKTQYF.